The T cell receptor beta chain described here comes from a study of neurological immune-mediated disorders. Broader study findings: Expansion of TCR clones was greatest in HTLV-1-associated myelopathy and smallest in multiple sclerosis, where it fell below that of healthy controls.

This clonotype was counted many times. Its cognate antigen is unknown. The sorted libraries involved the use of 750,000 to 1,000,000 CD4+ or CD8+ T cells. CDR3 size: 19 residues. Germline assignment: CDR1 SGHDT and CDR2 YYEEEE. V was clipped by 2 bases and J by 1 base, with 24 bases between them. Synthesis of cDNA was performed by 5'RACE using 10-nucleotide random UMIs. Each sequencing run yielded over 160 million TCR-beta sequences from 15-18 subjects. MiXCR was run by TCRdb on the 5' RACE reads, yielding one entry per CDR3 protein. The table lists around 44,000 distinct CDR3 sequences, roughly 15% of them singletons, with 3% to 4.5% in the top ten.

The chain recombines TRBV5-6 with TRBJ1-2, with a tentative D call TRBD1 (6 bases). Sequencing was done on a sample of CD4+ T cells from blood. The receptor was derived from an older woman with HTLV-1-associated myelopathy (HAM/TSP). This CDR3 is CASSLGSGRWTVINYGYTF. The CDR3 DNA reads TGTGCCAGCAGCTTAGGGAGTGGCAGATGGACAGTCATTAACTATGGCTACACCTTC. Filled out from reference TRBV5-6 and TRBJ1-2, the complete variable domain reads DAGVTQSPTHLIKTRGQQVTLRCSPKSGHDTVSWYQQALGQGPQFIFQYYEEEERQRGNFPDRFSGHQFPNYSSELNVNALLLGDSALYLCASSLGSGRWTVINYGYTFGSGTRLTVV.